This T cell receptor beta chain was observed in a study of control samples from healthy donors and cancer patients. Clones were read by immunoSEQ multiplex PCR, and TCRdb kept only the in-frame ones, dropping some. The sample consists of roughly 180,000 clones, more than 90% of them appearing once. The CDR3 contains 13 residues. The germline gives CDR1 SGDLS, CDR2 YYNGEE. Trimming removed 7 bases from V and 5 bases from J, with 15 bases in between. This clone has just a few counts. The chain has TRBV9 and TRBJ1-1; D is uncertain. This receptor was obtained from a woman aged 40 to 50 in good health. Sequencing was performed on blood. CDR3 protein: CASSSSFGTEAFF. The CDR3 DNA sequence: TGTGCCAGCTCGAGCAGCTTCGGAACTGAAGCTTTCTTT. Using reference TRBV9 and TRBJ1-1 for the parts outside the CDR3, the full variable domain is DSGVTQTPKHLITATGQRVTLRCSPRSGDLSVYWYQQSLDQGLQFLIQYYNGEERAKGNILERFSAQQFPDLHSELNLSSLELGDSALYFCASSSSFGTEAFFGQGTRLTVV.